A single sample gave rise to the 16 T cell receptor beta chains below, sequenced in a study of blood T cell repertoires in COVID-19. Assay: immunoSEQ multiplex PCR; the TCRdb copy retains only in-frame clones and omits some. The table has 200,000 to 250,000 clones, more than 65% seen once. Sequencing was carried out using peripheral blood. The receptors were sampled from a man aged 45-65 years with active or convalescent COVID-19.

The CDR3 DNA sequence: TGCGCCAGCAGCCAAGTCAGGGTTACTGAAGCTTTCTTT. This gives the protein CASSQVRVTEAFF. The chain uses TRBV4-1 and TRBJ1-1; D possibly corresponds to TRBD1 (5 bases). The CDR3 length is 13 residues. Trimming removed 1 base at V and 5 bases at J, with 8 bases between. The V gene's germline CDR1 is MGHRA and CDR2 YSYEKL.

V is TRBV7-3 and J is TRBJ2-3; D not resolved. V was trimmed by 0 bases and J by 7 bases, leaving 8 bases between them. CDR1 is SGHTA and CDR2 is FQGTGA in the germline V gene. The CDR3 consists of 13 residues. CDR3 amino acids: CASSLTSQNTQYF. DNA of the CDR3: TGTGCCAGCAGCTTAACGTCCCAAAATACGCAGTATTTT.

The chain's CDR3 is CASSQGTGGGYTF. CDR3 sequence (DNA): TGCGCCAGCAGCCAAGGAACAGGCGGTGGCTACACCTTC. This chain links TRBV4-1 with TRBJ1-2; possible D gene TRBD1, 5 bases. The V end was cut by 1 base, the J end by 7 bases, with 10 bases between. The CDR3 covers 13 residues. From germline, CDR1 is MGHRA and CDR2 YSYEKL.

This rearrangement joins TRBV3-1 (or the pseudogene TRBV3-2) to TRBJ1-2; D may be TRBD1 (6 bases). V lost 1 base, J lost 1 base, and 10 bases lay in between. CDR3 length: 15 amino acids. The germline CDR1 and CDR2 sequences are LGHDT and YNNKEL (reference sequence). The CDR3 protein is CASSQVLQGNYGYTF. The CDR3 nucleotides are TGTGCCAGCAGCCAAGTTCTACAGGGTAACTATGGCTACACCTTC.

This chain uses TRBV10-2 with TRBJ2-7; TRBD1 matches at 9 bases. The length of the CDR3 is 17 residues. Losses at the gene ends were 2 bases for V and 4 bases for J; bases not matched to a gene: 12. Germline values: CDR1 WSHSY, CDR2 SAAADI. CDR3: CASSEIGDRDGWYEQYF. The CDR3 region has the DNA TGCGCCAGCAGTGAGATTGGGGACAGGGATGGTTGGTACGAGCAGTACTTC.

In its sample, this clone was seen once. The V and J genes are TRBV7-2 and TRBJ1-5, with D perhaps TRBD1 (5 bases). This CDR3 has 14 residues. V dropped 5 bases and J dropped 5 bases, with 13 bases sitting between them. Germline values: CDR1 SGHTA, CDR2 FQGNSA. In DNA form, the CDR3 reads TGTGCCAGCAGCCCCCCCGGGGGGGATCAGCCCCAGCATTTT. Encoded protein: CASSPPGGDQPQHF.

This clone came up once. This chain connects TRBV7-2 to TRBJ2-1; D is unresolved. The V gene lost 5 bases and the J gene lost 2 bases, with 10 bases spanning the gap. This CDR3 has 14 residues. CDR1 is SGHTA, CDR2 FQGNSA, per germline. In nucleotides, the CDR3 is TGTGCCAGCAGCAAACATCAGACCTACAATGAGCAGTTCTTC. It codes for CASSKHQTYNEQFF.

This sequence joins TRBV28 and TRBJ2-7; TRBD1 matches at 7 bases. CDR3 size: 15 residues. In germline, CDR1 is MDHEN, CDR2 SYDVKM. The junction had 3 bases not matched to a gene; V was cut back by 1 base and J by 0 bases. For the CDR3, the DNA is TGTGCCAGCAGTTTATCTAGGACAGGCTCCTACGAGCAGTACGTC. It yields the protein CASSLSRTGSYEQYV.

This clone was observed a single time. In DNA form, the CDR3 reads TGTGCCAGCAGCCAGAGGGCGGGGGTGAATGAGCAGTTCTTC. It encodes CASSQRAGVNEQFF. This sequence joins TRBV3-1 (or the pseudogene TRBV3-2) and TRBJ2-1, with TRBD2 matching over 7 bases. CDR3 length equals 14 residues. The ends lost 3 bases at V and 7 bases at J; junction bases unmatched: 6. The germline V gene encodes CDR1 LGHDT and CDR2 YNNKEL (reference sequence).

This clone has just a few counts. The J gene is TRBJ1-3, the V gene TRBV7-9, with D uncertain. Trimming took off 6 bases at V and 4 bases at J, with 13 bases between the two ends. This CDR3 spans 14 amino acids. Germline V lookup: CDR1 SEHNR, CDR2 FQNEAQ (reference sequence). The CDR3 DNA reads TGTGCCAGCAGTTCGTACTTAAGAGGAAACACCATATATTTT. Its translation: CASSSYLRGNTIYF.

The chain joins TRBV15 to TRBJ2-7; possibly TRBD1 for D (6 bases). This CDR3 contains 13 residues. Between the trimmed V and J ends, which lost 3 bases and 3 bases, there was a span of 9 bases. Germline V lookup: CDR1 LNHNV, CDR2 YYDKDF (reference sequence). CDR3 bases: TGTGCCACCAGCAGGGACAGATACTACGAGCAGTACGTC. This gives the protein CATSRDRYYEQYV.

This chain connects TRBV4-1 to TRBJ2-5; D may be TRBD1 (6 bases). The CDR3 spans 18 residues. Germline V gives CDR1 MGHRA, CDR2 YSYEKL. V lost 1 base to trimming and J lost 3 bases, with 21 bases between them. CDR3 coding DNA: TGCGCCAGCAGCCAAGTCTTCATCCGGGCAGGGGTGAAAGAGACCCAGTACTTC. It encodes CASSQVFIRAGVKETQYF.

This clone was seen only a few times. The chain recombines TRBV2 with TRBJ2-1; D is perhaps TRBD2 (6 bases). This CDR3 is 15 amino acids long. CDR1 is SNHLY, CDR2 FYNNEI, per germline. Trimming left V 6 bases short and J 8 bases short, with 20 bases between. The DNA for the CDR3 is TGTGCCAGCAGGAAGGGTTGGCGGGACGGAGATGAGCAGTTCTTC. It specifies CASRKGWRDGDEQFF.

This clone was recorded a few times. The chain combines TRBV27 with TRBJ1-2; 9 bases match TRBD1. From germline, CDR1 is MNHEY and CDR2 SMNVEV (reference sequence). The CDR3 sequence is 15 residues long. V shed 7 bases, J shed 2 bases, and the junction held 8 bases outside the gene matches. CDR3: CASTSSGQGNYGYTF. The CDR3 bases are TGTGCCAGCACTTCCAGCGGACAGGGGAACTATGGCTACACCTTC.

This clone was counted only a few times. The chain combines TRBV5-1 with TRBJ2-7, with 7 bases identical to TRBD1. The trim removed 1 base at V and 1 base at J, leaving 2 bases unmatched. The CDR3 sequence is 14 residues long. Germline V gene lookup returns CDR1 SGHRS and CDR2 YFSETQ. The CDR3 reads CASSLLGQSYEQYF. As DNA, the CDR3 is TGCGCCAGCAGCTTGCTGGGACAGTCCTACGAGCAGTACTTC.

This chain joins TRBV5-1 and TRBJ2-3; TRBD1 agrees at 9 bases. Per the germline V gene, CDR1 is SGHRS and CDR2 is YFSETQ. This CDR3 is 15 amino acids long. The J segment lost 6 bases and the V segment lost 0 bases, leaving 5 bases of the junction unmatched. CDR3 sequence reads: CASSLADRGWDTQYF. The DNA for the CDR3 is TGCGCCAGCAGCTTGGCGGACAGGGGCTGGGATACGCAGTATTTT.